These T cell receptor beta chains were read from a single sample in a study of CD8 T cells in Susac syndrome. Using its own MiXCR run on the immunoSEQ multiplex PCR reads, TCRdb lists one record per CDR3 protein. This sample carries roughly 150,000 distinct CDR3 sequences, approximately 96% of them seen once, and the ten largest clones take over 0.065%. The sample comprised CD4+ T cells from PBMCs. The origin of the receptors is a human donor with Susac syndrome. The conserved cysteine and the conserved F or W are not part of the CDR3 here. Clone size is given for some rows only: seen once, a few or many times, or a class if the clone is expanded.

CDR3 protein,V gene,clone size
ASSPQGAGQTQY,TRBV6-2/TRBV6-3,once
ASSRTNPYNEQF,TRBV5-4,NA
SVEAGMGQPQH,TRBV29-1,NA
ASSYNEQF,TRBV5-1,NA
ATSRGSGVVHEQY,TRBV15,NA
ASSLEQYNSPLH,TRBV7-9,NA
ASSPSGGNNEQF,TRBV5-1,NA
ASSQAGGADTQY,TRBV5-4,NA
ASSPQGAGANVLT,TRBV7-3,few
SALESGRSDTQY,TRBV20-1,NA
ASSQGSGGKTVYGYT,TRBV4-1,NA
ASSQERGPLETQY,TRBV3-1,once
ASSSATGAYEQY,TRBV7-2,NA
ASSEGTGELF,TRBV25-1,once
ASSLTAGGRNEQF,TRBV28,NA
ASRPTVAGGGETQY,TRBV11-1,NA
ASSLGRGDGNTIY,TRBV5-1,once
ASSERLGARTNEKLF,TRBV2,NA
AISEGLYGYT,TRBV10-3,NA
ASSSGGRETQY,TRBV7-3,once
SAWDSRSYEQY,TRBV29-1,few
SASTGPIYEQY,TRBV29-1,NA
ASSLRAESYEQY,TRBV7-9,NA
ASRQTGTTNTGELF,TRBV3-1,NA
ASSPTRARDRAGKLF,TRBV28,NA
ASSLQGDTGELF,TRBV5-1,NA
ASSSTGVGGEQY,TRBV5-1,NA
ATQGWSLAGGFGANVLT,TRBV15,NA
SAPERQGGYSPLH,TRBV20-1,NA
ASSQLVMGSPLH,TRBV14,NA
ASSLGGLSDGYT,TRBV5-1,NA
ASSTLAGGRNEQF,TRBV11-1,once
ASSQGGRGYT,TRBV3-1,once
ASSLRWGEKRF,TRBV28,NA
ASSATDGAAVHT,TRBV5-1,NA
ASKPRGGNYGYT,TRBV5-6,NA
ASSGRVLGYT,TRBV11-2,NA
ASSPDRGGEAF,TRBV5-1,NA
ASSPQGFPDTQY,TRBV11-1,NA
ASTGGPQTHLINTGELF,TRBV6-1,NA
ASSRGTSRPGGEKLF,TRBV4-1,NA
ASSLTPLPQETQY,TRBV5-1,NA
SATREYEQY,TRBV20-1,NA
SVNRDRHQETQY,TRBV29-1,NA
ASSLLPRPQH,TRBV28,NA
SARGLLYEQY,TRBV20-1,once
ASSLARRSGLYSPLH,TRBV7-8,NA
SVGTGGGEAF,TRBV29-1,NA
ASSLEIVVYEQY,TRBV7-8,NA
ASSLSGSSYEQY,TRBV3-1,few
SARIDAGGEQY,TRBV20-1,NA
ASERGPNEQF,TRBV2,NA